Below, 2 T cell receptor beta chains from the same sample are listed, as sequenced in a study of cytomegalovirus exposure and HLA in healthy donors. Repertoires were generated with immunoSEQ multiplex PCR, while TCRdb's copy carries only in-frame clones and drops some. The table shows approximately 58,000 clones, with roughly nine tenths occurring only once. The source material was PBMCs. Every receptor here comes from a woman younger than 45 in good health and CMV-seronegative.

The rearrangement uses TRBV5-1 and TRBJ2-1, with 12 bases lining up with TRBD1. J was trimmed by 5 bases and V by 5 bases; bases with no gene match: 2. The CDR3 totals 14 residues. The V gene's germline CDR1 is SGHRS and CDR2 YFSETQ. CDR3 sequence reads: CASRGTGGNNEQFF. The CDR3 bases are TGCGCCAGCAGGGGGACAGGGGGCAACAATGAGCAGTTCTTC.

V usage is TRBV5-5 and J usage is TRBJ1-3; D may be TRBD1 (5 bases). This CDR3 has 16 amino acids. The ends were cut back, 3 bases at V and 4 bases at J, with 17 bases in the middle. Germline-derived CDR1 and CDR2 are SGHKS and YYEKEE (reference sequence). In DNA form, the CDR3 reads TGTGCCAGCAGCTCGTGGGACTATATTCTAGGAAACACCATATATTTT. Translated, it gives CASSSWDYILGNTIYF.